This TCR beta chain was captured by sequencing in a study of OX40 agonist ivuxolimab in advanced cancers. A note on the overall study: Ivuxolimab was a fully human IgG2 agonistic monoclonal antibody targeting the costimulatory receptor OX40 (CD134). Intravenous ivuxolimab was administered to patients every 2 weeks at six dose levels: 0.01, 0.1, 0.3, 1.5, 3 and 10 mg/kg. Among the roughly 50 dose-escalation patients, 19 had hepatocellular carcinoma, 15 melanoma, 9 renal cell carcinoma and 9 head and neck cancer. The dose-escalation cohort was about 86% male with a mean age of about 65 years, ranging from roughly 23 to 80. Patients were allowed to have had prior anti-PD-1, anti-PD-L1 or anti-CTLA-4 therapy, and around 37% of the dose-escalation patients had previously received checkpoint inhibitors. Partial responses were achieved by three dose-escalation patients, of whom one had hepatocellular carcinoma and two had cutaneous melanoma. The point of sequencing TCRbeta in the periphery was to test whether ivuxolimab changed TCR sequence diversity and drove clonal T-cell expansion. The paper covers the monotherapy dose-escalation part of the phase I ivuxolimab trial, which included N ≈ 50 patients. The research as a whole found: At doses of 0.1 to 3.0 mg/kg, clonal expansion of both CD4+ and CD8+ blood T cells was observed from baseline to week 6. After ivuxolimab, expanded clones were on average more numerous among CD8+ T cells than among CD4+ T cells. Low levels of normalized T-cell clonal expansion were also seen in some nonresponding patients. Antigen specificity was not determined for the clonally expanded peripheral T cells. In the 0.1-3.0 mg/kg groups, partial responders had among the lowest normalized peripheral clonal expansion, particularly in CD8+ T cells.

For sequencing of the TCRbeta CDR3 region, genomic DNA was extracted from the sorted cells. TCRbeta CDR3 regions were sequenced using the immunoSEQ Assay. TCRdb retrieved this table from immuneACCESS and kept in-frame rearrangements only. Not all clones are present; in checked studies, unresolved V genes account for under half, and no reason is known for the remainder. Counted in this sample were about 83,000 clones; around 85% of them appeared once. The ten largest clones add up to less than 9.5% of the sample. Taken from the germline V gene (reference sequence), the CDR1 and CDR2 loops are SGHNT and YYREEE. V gives up 0 bases and J gives up 5 bases, and the segment between their germline ends measures 8 bases. The CDR3 runs 13 amino acids, cysteine and phenylalanine included. CDR3 DNA only is kept here, 39 bases in frame from base 1. Patients with a history of autoimmune disease or receiving systemic immunosuppression were excluded from the trial. In every dose cohort, peripheral blood was drawn for TCR sequencing at baseline, cycle 4 day 1, and cycle 7 day 1. The samples were drawn from a first-in-human, open-label, multicenter phase I dose-escalation trial of ivuxolimab. Adults with locally advanced or metastatic melanoma, renal cell, hepatocellular, or head and neck squamous cell carcinoma were enrolled in the trial. Before TCR sequencing, CD4+ and CD8+ T cells were separately sorted from peripheral blood.

As to this clone: The clone's antigen remains unknown. Base quality data are lacking; no much larger clone is found one base away.

Here the sequenced sample was CD4+ or CD8+ T cells sorted from blood, taken in a trial of the OX40 agonist ivuxolimab. This clonotype was sampled from an adult with an advanced solid tumor such as melanoma, head and neck, liver or kidney cancer. The rearranged segments are TRBV5-4 and TRBJ2-5; too little of a D gene remains to name it. The sequence in DNA is TGTGCCAGCAGCTTGGCCCCTTCCGAGACCCAGTACTTC. Its translation reads: CASSLAPSETQYF.